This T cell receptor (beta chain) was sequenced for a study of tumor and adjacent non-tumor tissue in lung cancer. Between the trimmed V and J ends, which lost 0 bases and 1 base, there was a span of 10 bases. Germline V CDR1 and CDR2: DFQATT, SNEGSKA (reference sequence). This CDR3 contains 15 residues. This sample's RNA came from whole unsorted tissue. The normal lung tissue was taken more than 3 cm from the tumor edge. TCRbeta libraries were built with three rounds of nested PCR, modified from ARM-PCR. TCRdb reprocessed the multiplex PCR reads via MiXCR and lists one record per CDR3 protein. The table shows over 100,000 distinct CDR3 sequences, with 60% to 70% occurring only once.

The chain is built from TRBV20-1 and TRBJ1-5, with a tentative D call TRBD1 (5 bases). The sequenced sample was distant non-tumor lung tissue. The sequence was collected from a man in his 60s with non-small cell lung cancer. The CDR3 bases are TGCAGTGCTAGAGAGGGAGGGGCAAGCAATCAGCCCCAGCATTTT. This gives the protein CSAREGGASNQPQHF.